The entry that follows covers one T cell receptor beta chain sequence. Assay: immunoSEQ multiplex PCR; the TCRdb copy retains only in-frame clones and omits some. The repertoire includes 40,000 to 50,000 clones, 80% to 85% of them detected once, and 0.35% sits in the top ten. The data belong to a study of STAT5B mutations in CD4+ large granular lymphocyte leukemia. The germline CDR1 and CDR2 sequences are MNHEY and SVGAGI. The CDR3 loop spans 15 amino acids. The germline V and J ends were trimmed by 4 bases and 4 bases, with 14 bases remaining between them. V gene TRBV6-5 combines with J gene TRBJ2-1; D might be TRBD2 (7 bases). The sample taken for sequencing was CD4+ T cells from blood buffy coats. This sequence originates from a human donor in good health. The CDR3 DNA is TGTGCCAGCAGTTGGCCCGGGGGGCTATACAATGAGCAGTTCTTC. This gives the protein CASSWPGGLYNEQFF.